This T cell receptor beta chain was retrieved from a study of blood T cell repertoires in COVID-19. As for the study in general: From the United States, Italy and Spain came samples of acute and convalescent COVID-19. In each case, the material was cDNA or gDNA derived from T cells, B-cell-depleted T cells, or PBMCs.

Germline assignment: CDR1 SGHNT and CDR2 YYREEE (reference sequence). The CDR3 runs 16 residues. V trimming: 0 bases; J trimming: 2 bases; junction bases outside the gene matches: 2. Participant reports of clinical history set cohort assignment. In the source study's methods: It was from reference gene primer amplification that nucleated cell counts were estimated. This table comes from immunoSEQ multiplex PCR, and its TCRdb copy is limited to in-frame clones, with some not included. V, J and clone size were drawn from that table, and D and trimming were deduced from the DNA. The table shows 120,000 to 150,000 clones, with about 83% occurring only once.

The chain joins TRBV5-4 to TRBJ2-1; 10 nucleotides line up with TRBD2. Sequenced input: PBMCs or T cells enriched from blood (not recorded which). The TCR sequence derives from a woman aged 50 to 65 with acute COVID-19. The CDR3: CASSLGTSGPYNEQFF. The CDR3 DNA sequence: TGTGCCAGCAGCTTGGGGACTAGCGGACCCTACAATGAGCAGTTCTTC.